These 20 T cell receptor beta chains were all obtained from the same sample, sequenced in a study of cytomegalovirus exposure and HLA in healthy donors listed by TCRdb under 2017. Receptor amplification or capture employed the immunoSEQ multiplex PCR assay. TCRdb retrieved this table from immuneACCESS and kept in-frame rearrangements only. Not all clones are present; in checked studies, unresolved V genes account for under half, and no reason is known for the remainder. The sample includes tens of thousands of clones, with approximately 93% observed a single time. The ten largest clones represent about 1.5% of the sample. Sequenced sample: PBMCs. The receptors come from a man aged 18 to 30 in good health and CMV-seropositive.

The chain couples TRBV27 to TRBJ1-1, with TRBD1 as a possible D gene (5 bases). This CDR3 has 13 amino acids. CDR1 is MNHEY and CDR2 is SMNVEV in the germline V gene (reference sequence). V gave up 6 bases and J gave up 1 base, with 9 bases separating them. The CDR3 is CASRRQRNTEAFF. Here the CDR3 DNA reads TGTGCCAGCAGGCGACAGAGGAACACTGAAGCTTTCTTT.

The chain couples TRBV28 to TRBJ2-7; 9 bases are a match to TRBD2. CDR1 and CDR2 from the germline V gene are MDHEN and SYDVKM. The CDR3 loop spans 15 amino acids. The ends lost 5 bases at V and 6 bases at J; junction bases unmatched: 11. The CDR3 coding sequence is TGTGCCAGCAGTGCGAAGCTAGCGGGGCACCCCGAGCAGTACTTC. Amino acid sequence: CASSAKLAGHPEQYF.

The gene calls are TRBV7-9 and TRBJ2-3; TRBD1 matches at 9 bases. This CDR3 is 15 amino acids long. After removal of 7 bases from V and 4 bases from J, the junction contained 9 bases not matched to a gene. CDR1 is SEHNR, CDR2 FQNEAQ, per germline (reference sequence). CDR3 DNA: TGTGCCAGCACCCCTCTCACAGGGGGCCCAGATACGCAGTATTTT. As protein: CASTPLTGGPDTQYF.

This clone was seen only a few times. The chain has TRBV6-5 and TRBJ1-5; no firm D call. Germline V CDR1 and CDR2: MNHEY, SVGAGI. This CDR3 is built from 14 residues. Trimming cost V 3 bases and J 3 bases, with 9 bases left between them. In DNA, the CDR3 is TGTGCCAGCAGTTATACGGGTTTCAATCAGCCCCAGCATTTT. This translates into CASSYTGFNQPQHF.

The chain employs TRBV7-9 and TRBJ2-5; D gene uncertain. CDR1 is SEHNR, CDR2 FQNEAQ, per germline (reference sequence). This CDR3 has 13 amino acids. The V end was cut by 5 bases, the J end by 0 bases, with 7 bases between. Written as DNA, the CDR3 is TGTGCCAGCAGCCCACGGGACCAAGAGACCCAGTACTTC. Its protein product is CASSPRDQETQYF.

The chain has TRBV14 and TRBJ1-1; 7 bases line up with TRBD1. The germline V gene has CDR1 SGHDN and CDR2 FVKESK. Trimming at V came to 3 bases and at J to 3 bases, leaving 4 bases not matched to a gene. The CDR3 spans 14 residues. CDR3 region: CASSQTQGDTEAFF. CDR3 nucleotides: TGTGCCAGCAGCCAGACGCAGGGGGACACTGAAGCTTTCTTT. The full variable domain, with the rest looked up from reference TRBV14 and TRBJ1-1, is EAGVTQFPSHSVIEKGQTVTLRCDPISGHDNLYWYRRVMGKEIKFLLHFVKESKQDESGMPNNRFLAERTGGTYSTLKVQPAELEDSGVYFCASSQTQGDTEAFFGQGTRLTVV.

The chain links TRBV7-9 to TRBJ1-2; 7 nucleotides line up with TRBD1. The CDR3 sequence is 16 residues long. J lost 5 bases, V lost 9 bases, and 18 bases had no gene match. From germline, CDR1 is SEHNR and CDR2 FQNEAQ (reference sequence). CDR3 bases: TGTGCCAGTTCAACATCGGGATACAGGGGTTCTTATGGCTACACCTTC. Translation: CASSTSGYRGSYGYTF.

The V gene is TRBV7-9, the J gene TRBJ2-7; 9 bases match TRBD2. The CDR3 has 16 amino acids. The germline V gene has CDR1 SEHNR and CDR2 FQNEAQ (reference sequence). Losses at the gene ends were 4 bases for V and 6 bases for J; bases not matched to a gene: 13. CDR3 in DNA: TGTGCCAGCAGCTCCCCTGGGGGCGGGAGGGCCGGCGAGCAGTACTTC. Translating it yields CASSSPGGGRAGEQYF.

The genes are TRBV5-4 and TRBJ2-5; TRBD2 agrees at 11 bases. The CDR3 runs to 18 residues. Per the germline V gene, CDR1 is SGHNT and CDR2 is YYREEE (reference sequence). Trimming at V came to 2 bases and at J to 2 bases, leaving 11 bases not matched to a gene. CDR3 DNA sequence: TGTGCCAGCAGCTTTTATTATGGCACTAGCGGGAGTCAAGAGACCCAGTACTTC. This translates into CASSFYYGTSGSQETQYF.

This clone came up once. The rearrangement links TRBV27 to TRBJ2-3, with D uncertain. The germline V gene has CDR1 MNHEY and CDR2 SMNVEV (reference sequence). CDR3 size: 13 residues. With 4 bases removed from V and 0 bases from J, the gap between germline ends came to 5 bases. The DNA for the CDR3 is TGTGCCAGCAGTTCTATTAGCACAGATACGCAGTATTTT. Amino acid sequence: CASSSISTDTQYF.

The V and J genes are TRBV5-1 and TRBJ1-2, with D unresolved. Germline loops: CDR1 SGHRS, CDR2 YFSETQ. The CDR3 loop spans 12 amino acids. The ends were cut back, 3 bases at V and 8 bases at J, with 11 bases in the middle. CDR3 coding DNA: TGCGCCAGCAGCTCACCGGGTGGCGGCTACACCTTC. As protein: CASSSPGGGYTF. The complete variable domain, with remaining parts taken from reference TRBV5-1 and TRBJ1-2, reads KAGVTQTPRYLIKTRGQQVTLSCSPISGHRSVSWYQQTPGQGLQFLFEYFSETQRNKGNFPGRFSGRQFSNSRSEMNVSTLELGDSALYLCASSSPGGGYTFGSGTRLTVV.

This sequence joins TRBV6-5 and TRBJ2-3; TRBD2 matches at 8 bases. Germline V gene data show CDR1 as MNHEY and CDR2 as SVGAGI. The CDR3 runs 16 residues. V was clipped by 3 bases and J by 6 bases; unmatched bases: 11. CDR3 coding DNA: TGTGCCAGCAGTTATAGCGGGGAAATTGGGCGGGATACGCAGTATTTT. This sequence encodes CASSYSGEIGRDTQYF.

This clone was observed a handful of times. This rearrangement joins TRBV5-1 to TRBJ1-1; the match to TRBD1 covers 10 bases. V was clipped by 4 bases and J by 6 bases; unmatched bases: 6. Looked up from germline, CDR1 is SGHRS and CDR2 is YFSETQ. CDR3 length: 14 amino acids. The DNA of the CDR3 is TGCGCCAGCAGCGCGACCGGGACAGGGGCTGAAGCTTTCTTT. Its translation is CASSATGTGAEAFF.

The CDR3 nucleotides read TGCGCCAGCAGCTTACTAGACTCCTACAATGAGCAGTTCTTC. This gives the protein CASSLLDSYNEQFF. V usage is TRBV5-1 and J usage is TRBJ2-1, with D tentatively TRBD2 (5 bases). Looked up from germline, CDR1 is SGHRS and CDR2 is YFSETQ. The CDR3 length is 14 residues. Trimming stripped 2 bases from V and 0 bases from J, with 6 bases between.

This clone occurred once. The chain joins TRBV9 to TRBJ2-1, with a weak D call TRBD1 (6 bases). The V end was cut by 0 bases, the J end by 1 base, with 11 bases between. The length of the CDR3 is 16 residues. CDR1 and CDR2 (germline): SGDLS, YYNGEE. The chain's CDR3 is CASSVDQGLSYNEQFF. In DNA form, the CDR3 reads TGTGCCAGCAGCGTAGACCAGGGGCTGTCCTACAATGAGCAGTTCTTC.

The rearrangement uses TRBV27 and TRBJ1-2, with TRBD1 identical over 8 bases. The germline V gene has CDR1 MNHEY and CDR2 SMNVEV (reference sequence). Trimming took 5 bases from V and 4 from J; bases not matched to a gene: 6. The CDR3 runs 14 residues. The CDR3 DNA reads TGTGCCAGCAGTCCGACAGGGGCGAGCTATGGCTACACCTTC. Protein sequence: CASSPTGASYGYTF.

This chain joins TRBV19 and TRBJ1-1; possibly TRBD1 for D (5 bases). The V end was cut by 4 bases, the J end by 0 bases, with 9 bases between. Looked up from germline, CDR1 is LNHDA and CDR2 is SQIVND (reference sequence). CDR3 length: 14 amino acids. CDR3 region: CASSTGRVNTEAFF. In DNA form, the CDR3 reads TGTGCCAGTAGTACGGGCAGGGTGAACACTGAAGCTTTCTTT.

This chain links TRBV10-3 with TRBJ2-2; TRBD1 agrees at 9 bases. CDR1 and CDR2 (germline): ENHRY, SYGVKD. The ends lost 7 bases at V and 1 base at J; junction bases unmatched: 22. This CDR3 spans 21 amino acids. CDR3 DNA: TGTGCCATCATTCACTCCTTGAAGGGGGGACAGGGTGAATTGAACACCGGGGAGCTGTTTTTT. This codes for CAIIHSLKGGQGELNTGELFF.

V usage is TRBV6-1 and J usage is TRBJ2-3, with D perhaps matching TRBD2 (5 bases). Trimming took 10 bases from V and 14 from J, leaving 25 bases between them. CDR3 length: 13 residues. Germline V gene data show CDR1 as MNHNS and CDR2 as SASEGT. The CDR3 loop is CATKTPTTPRPYF. In DNA form, the CDR3 reads TGTGCCACAAAAACCCCGACTACCCCAAGGCCGTATTTT.

This clone was seen a handful of times. The chain uses TRBV6-4 and TRBJ2-1, with D maybe TRBD1 (6 bases). V was cut by 3 bases and J by 6 bases, with 12 bases left in between. The CDR3 sequence is 14 residues long. CDR1 and CDR2 from the germline V gene are MRHNA and SNTAGT. CDR3 DNA: TGTGCCAGCAGTGAGTCGGTAGGGGGCAATGAGCAGTTCTTC. Its translation is CASSESVGGNEQFF.